The TCR beta chain under discussion was sequenced for a study of beta chain features in type 1 diabetes. Expressed TCRB transcripts were sequenced, since all the RNA that had been isolated was reverse transcribed. Sequencing was performed with immunoSEQ multiplex PCR; in TCRdb, only in-frame clones are kept and a portion is missing. The sample has over 300,000 clones; approximately 8.2% are singletons. Germline assignment: CDR1 SGHVS and CDR2 FQNEAQ. V was pared by 6 bases and J by 5 bases, with 7 bases of the junction left unmatched. The CDR3 loop spans 16 amino acids. Sequenced material: central memory CD4+ T cells from blood. The TCR comes from a woman aged 18-29 years in good health. The chain employs TRBV7-8 and TRBJ2-2; TRBD2 matches at 12 bases. The CDR3 spells CASRIQLAGGTGELFF. The CDR3 DNA reads TGTGCCAGCAGGATCCAACTAGCGGGGGGTACCGGGGAGCTGTTTTTT.